Below are 21 T cell receptor beta chains sequenced from a single sample in a study of OX40 agonist ivuxolimab in advanced cancers. Clones were sequenced by immunoSEQ multiplex PCR, and TCRdb holds only the in-frame ones, with some missing. The sample consists of roughly 24,000 clones, 88% of them appearing once. The sample here was CD4+ or CD8+ T cells sorted from blood, taken in a trial of the OX40 agonist ivuxolimab. The origin of the receptors is an adult with an advanced solid tumor such as melanoma, head and neck, liver or kidney cancer.

The chain employs TRBV18 and TRBJ1-5, with D hard to call. This CDR3 region has 14 residues. Germline V gives CDR1 KGHSH, CDR2 LQKENI. Trimming left V 6 bases short and J 6 bases short, with 15 bases between. The CDR3 DNA sequence: TGTGCCAGCTCCGGCTTGGCAGAATCTCAGCCCCAGCATTTT. It yields the protein CASSGLAESQPQHF.

V usage is TRBV7-2 and J usage is TRBJ2-7; 8 positions match TRBD1. V gave up 2 bases and J gave up 3 bases; unmatched junction bases: 9. Germline lookup yields CDR1 SGHTA and CDR2 FQGNSA. This CDR3 is 16 amino acids long. The CDR3 is CASSLILDRVIYEQYF. The CDR3 region has the DNA TGTGCCAGCAGCTTAATTTTGGACAGGGTGATCTACGAGCAGTACTTC. Complete variable domain (other parts from reference TRBV7-2 and TRBJ2-7): GAGVSQSPSNKVTEKGKDVELRCDPISGHTALYWYRQSLGQGLEFLIYFQGNSAPDKSGLPSDRFSAERTGGSVSTLTIQRTQQEDSAVYLCASSLILDRVIYEQYFGPGTRLTVT.

The chain recombines TRBV20-1 with TRBJ1-3, with D uncertain. Germline V gene data show CDR1 as DFQATT and CDR2 as SNEGSKA (reference sequence). The CDR3 runs to 11 residues. The germline V and J ends were trimmed by 5 bases and 7 bases, with 9 bases remaining between them. CDR3 sequence (DNA): TGCAGTGCTTCCCTACGGAACACCATATATTTT. As protein: CSASLRNTIYF.

This rearrangement joins TRBV6-6 to TRBJ1-3; the D is unclear. This CDR3 is 14 amino acids long. Germline V gene lookup returns CDR1 MNHNY and CDR2 SVGAGI (reference sequence). The germline V and J ends were trimmed by 6 bases and 0 bases, with 9 bases remaining between them. CDR3: CASSPAVSGNTIYF. CDR3 in DNA: TGTGCCAGCAGCCCCGCAGTCTCTGGAAACACCATATATTTT.

J is TRBJ2-4 and V is TRBV19; D is unclear. CDR1 is LNHDA and CDR2 is SQIVND in the germline V gene (reference sequence). The V gene lost 1 base and the J gene lost 3 bases, with 7 bases spanning the gap. This CDR3 is built from 14 residues. CDR3 in amino acids: CASSIVAHKNIQYF. The CDR3, as DNA: TGTGCCAGTAGTATAGTAGCCCACAAAAACATTCAGTACTTC.

This rearrangement joins TRBV16 to TRBJ2-1; D not resolved. CDR3 length equals 13 residues. V dropped 8 bases and J dropped 5 bases, with 13 bases sitting between them. Germline-derived CDR1 and CDR2 are KGHSY and FQNENV. The chain's CDR3 is CASQESRNNEQFF. In DNA form, the CDR3 reads TGTGCCAGCCAGGAGTCCCGGAACAATGAGCAGTTCTTC.

The gene calls are TRBV7-8 and TRBJ2-7, with D perhaps assigned TRBD1 or TRBD2 (5 bases each). This CDR3 comprises 13 residues. Germline V gene data show CDR1 as SGHVS and CDR2 as FQNEAQ. Trimming left V 3 bases short and J 4 bases short, with 10 bases between. This CDR3 is CASSLGDRYEQYF. DNA for the CDR3: TGTGCCAGCAGCTTGGGAGACAGATACGAGCAGTACTTC.

This clone was picked up a small number of times. The V call is TRBV15, the J call TRBJ1-2; D unclear. Trimming took 1 base from V and 0 from J, leaving 6 bases between them. CDR1 is LNHNV, CDR2 YYDKDF, per germline (reference sequence). This CDR3 is 14 amino acids long. CDR3 loop: CATSRGTANYGYTF. The CDR3 region has the DNA TGTGCCACCAGCAGAGGGACGGCTAACTATGGCTACACCTTC.

The V and J genes are TRBV30 and TRBJ1-5; 11 bases agree with TRBD1. J was trimmed by 2 bases and V by 4 bases; bases with no gene match: 13. This CDR3 is 18 amino acids long. CDR1 is GTSNPN, CDR2 SVGIG, per germline (reference sequence). The CDR3 bases are TGTGCCTGGAACGCAGGGGGACAGGGGGGACGTGGCAATCAGCCCCAGCATTTT. Amino acids: CAWNAGGQGGRGNQPQHF. Filled out from reference TRBV30 and TRBJ1-5, the complete variable domain reads SQTIHQWPATLVQPVGSPLSLECTVEGTSNPNLYWYRQAAGRGLQLLFYSVGIGQISSEVPQNLSASRPQDRQFILSSKKLLLSDSGFYLCAWNAGGQGGRGNQPQHFGDGTRLSIL.

The V call is TRBV19, the J call TRBJ1-4, with D possibly being TRBD1 (5 bases). V shed 7 bases and J shed 6 bases, with 15 bases lying between them. This CDR3 contains 14 residues. Per the germline V gene, CDR1 is LNHDA and CDR2 is SQIVND (reference sequence). Here the CDR3 reads CASTTREGYEKLFF. DNA for the CDR3: TGTGCCAGTACCACGAGAGAGGGGTATGAAAAACTGTTTTTT.

CDR3 sequence: CASGTYGAYGYTF. The DNA of the CDR3 is TGTGCCAGTGGGACCTATGGGGCTTATGGCTACACCTTC. This chain connects TRBV19 to TRBJ1-2, with TRBD1 as a possible D gene (5 bases). From germline, CDR1 is LNHDA and CDR2 SQIVND (reference sequence). Trimming removed 8 bases from V and 5 bases from J, with 15 bases in between. The length of the CDR3 is 13 residues.

The V and J genes are TRBV9 and TRBJ2-3, with 9 bases identical to TRBD2. This CDR3 is built from 16 residues. CDR1 and CDR2 (germline): SGDLS, YYNGEE. The junction had 7 bases not matched to a gene; V was cut back by 3 bases and J by 2 bases. In DNA form, the CDR3 reads TGTGCCAGCAGCGCTCCGGGACTAGCATACACAGATACGCAGTATTTT. Protein product: CASSAPGLAYTDTQYF.

This clone is a singleton in its sample. The genes are TRBV9 and TRBJ2-7; TRBD1 matches 7 bases. The CDR3 extends over 15 amino acids. J was trimmed by 2 bases and V by 3 bases; bases with no gene match: 8. The germline gives CDR1 SGDLS, CDR2 YYNGEE. The CDR3 DNA follows: TGTGCCAGCAGCGCAACCCCGGGACAGACCTACGAGCAGTACTTC. Its protein is CASSATPGQTYEQYF.

There are a few counts of this clone. The rearrangement joins TRBV7-9 to TRBJ2-1, with D uncertain. V lost 5 bases, J lost 4 bases, and 21 bases lay in between. Germline V gene lookup returns CDR1 SEHNR and CDR2 FQNEAQ (reference sequence). The CDR3 loop spans 17 amino acids. In nucleotides, the CDR3 is TGTGCCAGCAGCCTGGGGTTGGTCCTGACTGGTTACAATGAGCAGTTCTTC. As protein: CASSLGLVLTGYNEQFF.

The rearrangement uses TRBV5-1 and TRBJ2-5, with D hard to call. CDR1 and CDR2 (germline): SGHRS, YFSETQ. The CDR3 is made up of 14 amino acids. V lost 1 base, J lost 5 bases, and 12 bases lay in between. Here the CDR3 DNA reads TGCGCCAGCAGCTTGTCCTCCCCAACGGAGACCCAGTACTTC. Amino acids: CASSLSSPTETQYF.

The V gene is TRBV5-8, the J gene TRBJ2-1; 9 bases line up with TRBD2. The germline V gene encodes CDR1 SGHTS and CDR2 YDEGEE. This CDR3 comprises 14 residues. V gave up 5 bases and J gave up 6 bases; unmatched junction bases: 6. CDR3 loop: CASSSGTSRNEQFF. The CDR3 DNA is TGTGCCAGCAGTTCCGGGACTAGCCGCAATGAGCAGTTCTTC.

The CDR3 nucleotides are TGCGCCAGCAGCCAAGACAAGGGACAGGGCCGAAACACCATATATTTT. Protein sequence: CASSQDKGQGRNTIYF. V and J are TRBV4-3 and TRBJ1-3; 9 positions agree with TRBD1. After removal of 0 bases from V and 5 bases from J, the junction contained 5 bases not matched to a gene. The CDR3 extends over 16 amino acids. Germline CDR1 and CDR2: LGHNA and YSLEER.

The J gene is TRBJ1-4, the V gene TRBV19; TRBD1 is a possible D gene (5 bases). In germline, CDR1 is LNHDA, CDR2 SQIVND (reference sequence). Trimming left V 3 bases short and J 7 bases short, with 15 bases between. The CDR3 sequence is 15 residues long. CDR3 DNA sequence: TGTGCCAGTAGTATTCGGTGGGGGATACGTGAAAAACTGTTTTTT. Protein sequence: CASSIRWGIREKLFF.

The chain links TRBV7-2 to TRBJ1-1; D not certain. Trimming cost V 1 base and J 0 bases, with 6 bases left between them. The CDR3 loop spans 14 amino acids. Germline assignment: CDR1 SGHTA and CDR2 FQGNSA. CDR3 DNA sequence: TGTGCCAGCAGCTTAGTTGCCATGAACACTGAAGCTTTCTTT. Residues: CASSLVAMNTEAFF.

The chain carries TRBV2 and TRBJ2-5; 10 positions agree with TRBD2. V dropped 5 bases and J dropped 2; count of bases not matched to a gene: 8. Germline values: CDR1 SNHLY, CDR2 FYNNEI. The CDR3 has 16 amino acids. The CDR3 DNA sequence: TGTGCCAGCAGTCCCCGGACTAGCGGACCTCAAGAGACCCAGTACTTC. Its protein is CASSPRTSGPQETQYF.

The chain is built from TRBV4-2 and TRBJ1-1; D not resolved. The CDR3 consists of 15 residues. Germline CDR1 LGHNA, CDR2 YNFKEQ. The V gene lost 0 bases and the J gene lost 3 bases, with 11 bases spanning the gap. The CDR3 protein is CASSQEYSLDTEAFF. The CDR3 nucleotides are TGTGCCAGCAGCCAAGAATACAGTTTGGACACTGAAGCTTTCTTT.